This T cell receptor (beta chain) was documented in a study of control samples from healthy donors and cancer patients. The data were produced by immunoSEQ multiplex PCR, yet TCRdb's version contains in-frame clones alone and is incomplete. The sample lists 60,000 to 65,000 clones; 75% to 85% were seen once. Looked up from germline, CDR1 is SGHVS and CDR2 is FQNEAQ. V dropped 3 bases and J dropped 9 bases, with 14 bases sitting between them. The CDR3 covers 14 residues. Sequenced material: blood. This TCR came from a middle-aged man in good health. The gene calls are TRBV7-8 and TRBJ2-2, with D unresolved. The CDR3 DNA sequence: TGTGCCAGCAGCTTTGGGTCGTCCGTCCGGGAGCTGTTTTTT. Translation gives CASSFGSSVRELFF.